The sample holds a few counts of the clone carrying this TCR beta chain. Its target is unknown. This sample is drawn from a study of T cell repertoires in cytomegalovirus infection. Study in general: Epitope selection comprised recently identified HLA-C-restricted CMV epitopes and well-studied HLA-B-restricted CMV epitopes. Signatures in public TCR beta sequences pointed to both CMV infection and matching HLA type. General observations from the study: What dominated the ex vivo response were HLA-C-restricted CMV-specific TCR beta clonotypes. Identification of carriers of CMV plus the relevant HLA was achieved through cumulative public TCR beta family frequency.

One entry per CDR3 protein results from TCRdb running MiXCR on the reads. Of tens of thousands of distinct CDR3 sequences in the sample, 20% were seen once. J gave up 5 bases and V 10 bases, and 10 bases lay outside the gene matches. CDR1 and CDR2 (germline): MNHEY, SMNVEV (reference sequence). CDR3 length equals 13 residues. The chain couples TRBV27 to TRBJ2-7; TRBD1 aligns across 8 bases. This receptor was taken from a human donor in good health (CMV status not recorded). Some clones in this sample may be carry-over from other donors' samples. The specimen comprised CD8+ T cells from cultured PBMCs, sampled from culture after CMV antigen stimulation. This chain's CDR3 is CATQDRGLHEQYF. The CDR3 DNA reads as TGTGCCACCCAAGACAGGGGACTCCACGAGCAGTACTTC.